This T cell receptor (beta chain) stems from a study of T-cell reconstitution after alpha-beta-depleted transplantation in children. Researchers prepared the TCRbeta library using unique molecular identifiers, the study reports. From the PCR reads, TCRdb called clonotypes with MiXCR, one entry per CDR3 protein. The sample comprises tens of thousands of distinct CDR3 sequences, 15% to 18% of which are singletons, and about 19% rests with the top ten. Germline V lookup: CDR1 MNHEY, CDR2 SVGAGI. The junction had 2 bases not matched to a gene; V was cut back by 2 bases and J by 2 bases. CDR3 size: 17 residues. Findings and caveats of the study: At day 60, the high TCRbeta diversity found in some patients originated from recipient T cells and thymic progenitors that had survived. Newly produced T cells mostly accounted for T-cell counts and diversity one year post-transplant. The origin of alpha-beta T cells about two months after transplant was reportedly several hundred expanded graft clones.

In its sample, this clonotype was seen a few times. Its antigen is not identified. The chain combines TRBV6-5 with TRBJ2-3, with TRBD2 matching over 15 bases. This clonotype was obtained from a male patient aged 2 to 9 who had a stem cell transplant for acute lymphoblastic leukemia, so the T cells may come from the graft donor. Sequenced here: PBMCs, mostly from graft donor cells, sampled 180 days after TCRalphabeta/CD19-depleted stem cell transplant. The CDR3 coding sequence is TGTGCCAGCAGTTACGGACTAGCGGGGGGGCCCACAGATACGCAGTATTTT. Amino acid sequence: CASSYGLAGGPTDTQYF.